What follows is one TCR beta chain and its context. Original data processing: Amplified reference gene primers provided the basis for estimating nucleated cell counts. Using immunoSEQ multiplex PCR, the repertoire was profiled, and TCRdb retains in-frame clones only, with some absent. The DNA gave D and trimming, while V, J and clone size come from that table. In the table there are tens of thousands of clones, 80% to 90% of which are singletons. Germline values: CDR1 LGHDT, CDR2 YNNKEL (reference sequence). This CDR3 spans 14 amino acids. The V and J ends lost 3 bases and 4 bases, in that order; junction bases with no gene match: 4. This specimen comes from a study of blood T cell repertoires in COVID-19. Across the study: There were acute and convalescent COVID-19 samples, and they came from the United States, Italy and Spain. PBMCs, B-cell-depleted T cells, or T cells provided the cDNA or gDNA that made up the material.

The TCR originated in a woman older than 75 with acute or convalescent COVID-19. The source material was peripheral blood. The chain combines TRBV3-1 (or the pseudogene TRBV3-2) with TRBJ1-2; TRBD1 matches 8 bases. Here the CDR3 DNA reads TGTGCCAGCAGCCAGGGCACAGGGGGCTATGGCTACACCTTC. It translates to CASSQGTGGYGYTF.